The 15 T cell receptor beta chains given below trace back to one sample, sequenced in a study of blood T cell repertoires in COVID-19. Data came from immunoSEQ multiplex PCR; TCRdb stores just in-frame clones and leaves some out. The profile shows hundreds of thousands of clones, about nine tenths of them singletons. Material for sequencing was PBMCs or T cells enriched from blood (not recorded which). The receptor set was obtained from a woman aged 40 to 49 who had recovered from COVID-19.

The V call is TRBV10-1, the J call TRBJ2-1; tentatively, D is TRBD2 (5 bases). V was trimmed by 2 bases and J by 8 bases, leaving 13 bases between them. Germline V gene sequence: CDR1 WNHNN, CDR2 SYGVQD (reference sequence). The CDR3 has 14 residues. DNA of the CDR3: TGCGCCAGCAGTGAGACTTTCAGCGGAGATGAGCAGTTCTTC. Its protein is CASSETFSGDEQFF.

The chain carries TRBV5-1 and TRBJ1-2; maybe TRBD1 (5 bases). This CDR3 contains 16 residues. Trimming removed 0 bases at V and 0 bases at J, with 12 bases between. Germline V gene sequence: CDR1 SGHRS, CDR2 YFSETQ. CDR3 nucleotide sequence: TGCGCCAGCAGCTTGGAGGCAGGGATCGCTAACTATGGCTACACCTTC. This translates into CASSLEAGIANYGYTF.

The chain carries TRBV10-1 and TRBJ2-7, with D possibly matching TRBD1 (6 bases). Looked up from germline, CDR1 is WNHNN and CDR2 is SYGVQD (reference sequence). CDR3 length equals 11 residues. The V end lost 8 bases, the J end lost 9 bases, and 14 bases lay between the germline ends. The DNA of the CDR3 is TGCGCCAGCCCTCTAACACAGGGGCAGTACTTC. Amino acid sequence: CASPLTQGQYF.

The chain recombines TRBV13 with TRBJ2-7, with D possibly matching TRBD2 (5 bases). This CDR3 region has 13 residues. The V and J ends lost 5 bases and 4 bases respectively, with 12 bases between them. Germline CDR1 reads PRHDT; CDR2 reads FYEKMQ (reference sequence). The CDR3 DNA reads as TGTGCCAGCAGCCTGGCAAGGGAGTACGAGCAGTACTTC. Its protein product is CASSLAREYEQYF.

V usage is TRBV11-3 and J usage is TRBJ2-3, with TRBD2 matching 7 bases. The germline gives CDR1 SGHNT, CDR2 YENEEA. The CDR3 sequence is 15 residues long. Trimming cost V 7 bases and J 5 bases; bases outside gene matches: 12. In nucleotides, the CDR3 is TGTGCCAGCAAACGAGGCGGGAGTGTTGGAGATACGCAGTATTTT. This translates into CASKRGGSVGDTQYF.

The chain links TRBV19 to TRBJ2-7; no reliable D call. From germline, CDR1 is LNHDA and CDR2 SQIVND (reference sequence). This CDR3 spans 14 amino acids. The V gene lost 4 bases and the J gene lost 6 bases, with 16 bases spanning the gap. CDR3 nucleotides: TGTGCCAGTAGTAAGCTCCCCATAAACGTCGAGCAGTACTTC. Translation gives CASSKLPINVEQYF. Filled out from reference TRBV19 and TRBJ2-7, the complete variable domain reads DGGITQSPKYLFRKEGQNVTLSCEQNLNHDAMYWYRQDPGQGLRLIYYSQIVNDFQKGDIAEGYSVSREKKESFPLTVTSAQKNPTAFYLCASSKLPINVEQYFGPGTRLTVT.

This chain connects TRBV27 to TRBJ1-3; D not certain. In germline, CDR1 is MNHEY, CDR2 SMNVEV (reference sequence). There are 14 residues in the CDR3. V was shortened by 4 bases and J by 0 bases, with 7 bases between the two germline ends. The CDR3 nucleotides are TGTGCCAGCAGTTCGTCTTACTCTGGAAACACCATATATTTT. Translating gives CASSSSYSGNTIYF.

The chain's CDR3 is CASSPELLSYNEQFF. Written as DNA, the CDR3 is TGTGCCAGCAGCCCGGAACTACTCTCCTACAATGAGCAGTTCTTC. This chain uses TRBV9 with TRBJ2-1, with D unclear. CDR1 and CDR2 from the germline V gene are SGDLS and YYNGEE. The CDR3 contains 15 residues. V was clipped by 4 bases and J by 0 bases, with 11 bases between them.

The table lists this clone with a few counts. This chain uses TRBV4-3 with TRBJ2-6; D is perhaps TRBD1 (6 bases). V was cut by 1 base and J by 2 bases, with 6 bases left in between. The CDR3 spans 15 residues. Germline CDR1 and CDR2: LGHNA and YSLEER. CDR3 sequence reads: CASSQGTAGANVLTF. In DNA, the CDR3 is TGCGCCAGCAGCCAAGGGACAGCTGGGGCCAACGTCCTGACTTTC.

The chain combines TRBV5-7 with TRBJ2-1; TRBD1 might be the D (6 bases). TRBV5-7 is an ORF, and what it does is uncertain. V lost 0 bases and J lost 0, with 13 bases in between. The CDR3 is 17 residues long. The CDR3 bases are TGTGCCAGCAGCTTGGGCGACAGGCTGAGCTCCTACAATGAGCAGTTCTTC. Protein sequence: CASSLGDRLSSYNEQFF.

This chain uses TRBV12-5 with TRBJ2-3, with 8 bases aligning to TRBD2. CDR1 is LGHNT, CDR2 FRNRAP, per germline. J lost 1 base, V lost 5 bases, and 5 bases had no gene match. This CDR3 is 15 amino acids long. The CDR3 loop is CASGTAGGRTDTQYF. The CDR3 DNA reads as TGTGCTAGTGGTACTGCGGGAGGTCGCACAGATACGCAGTATTTT.

The rearrangement joins TRBV4-2 to TRBJ2-1; TRBD2 matches at 7 bases. The germline V gene encodes CDR1 LGHNA and CDR2 YNFKEQ. This CDR3 is 14 amino acids long. V shed 3 bases and J 5 bases; nucleotides not matched to a gene: 4. The CDR3 bases are TGTGCCAGCAGCCAGAATGGGGGGGACAATGAGCAGTTCTTC. Protein sequence: CASSQNGGDNEQFF.

This clone was found a few times. This chain connects TRBV4-3 to TRBJ2-2; TRBD1 agrees at 7 bases. Looked up from germline, CDR1 is LGHNA and CDR2 is YSLEER. V lost 1 base and J lost 0; bases outside the gene matches: 11. The CDR3 length is 19 residues. The CDR3 here is CASSQGRPTGTANTGELFF. The CDR3, as DNA: TGCGCCAGCAGCCAAGGTAGACCCACCGGGACAGCGAACACCGGGGAGCTGTTTTTT.

The V gene is TRBV28, the J gene TRBJ1-1; TRBD1 might be the D (6 bases). The V gene lost 5 bases and the J gene lost 5 bases, with 15 bases spanning the gap. The length of the CDR3 is 14 residues. Germline CDR1 is MDHEN and CDR2 is SYDVKM. As DNA, the CDR3 is TGTGCCAGCAGTATATCGGACAGCTTAACTGAAGCTTTCTTT. It is translated as CASSISDSLTEAFF.

The rearrangement links TRBV18 to TRBJ2-5; 8 bases map to TRBD1. V was clipped by 4 bases and J by 5 bases; unmatched bases: 15. The CDR3 has 17 residues. Germline V gene sequence: CDR1 KGHSH, CDR2 LQKENI. CDR3 sequence reads: CASSQGTGALSLETQYF. In DNA form, the CDR3 reads TGTGCCAGCTCACAGGGGACAGGTGCGTTGTCTCTGGAGACCCAGTACTTC.